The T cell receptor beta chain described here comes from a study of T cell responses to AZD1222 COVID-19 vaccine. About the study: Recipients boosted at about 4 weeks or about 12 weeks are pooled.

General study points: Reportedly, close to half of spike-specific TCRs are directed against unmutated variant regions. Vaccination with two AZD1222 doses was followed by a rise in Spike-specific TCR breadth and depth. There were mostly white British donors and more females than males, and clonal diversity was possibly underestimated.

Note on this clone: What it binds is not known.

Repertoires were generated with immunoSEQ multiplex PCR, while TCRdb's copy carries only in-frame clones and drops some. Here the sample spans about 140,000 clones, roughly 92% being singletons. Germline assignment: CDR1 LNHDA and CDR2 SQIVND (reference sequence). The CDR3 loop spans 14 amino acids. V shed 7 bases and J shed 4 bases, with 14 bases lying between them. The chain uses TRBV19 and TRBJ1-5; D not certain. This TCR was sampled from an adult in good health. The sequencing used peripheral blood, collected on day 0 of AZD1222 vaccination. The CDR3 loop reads CASNSPGKNQPQHF. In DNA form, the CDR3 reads TGTGCCAGTAACTCGCCGGGGAAAAATCAGCCCCAGCATTTT.